The 10 T cell receptor beta chains reported below all come from one sample, sequenced in a study of identical twins. TCRdb reanalysed the 5' RACE reads using MiXCR and keeps one entry per CDR3 protein. The sample comprises fewer than 250,000 distinct CDR3 sequences, 5.5% to 7% of which are singletons, and approximately 3.7% rests with the top ten. The sample also formed part of further work on yellow fever vaccine responses in identical twins.

Sequencing used memory (CD45RO+) T cells sorted from blood. The receptors were gathered from a woman aged 18-35 years in good health.

In this sample, this clonotype turned up many times. The chain recombines TRBV10-3 with TRBJ2-3; weak D call: TRBD1 (7 bases). The length of the CDR3 is 14 residues. Germline CDR1 reads ENHRY; CDR2 reads SYGVKD. V shed 8 bases and J shed 4 bases, with 16 bases lying between them. This CDR3 is CAIQSEGAADTQYF. The CDR3 DNA sequence: TGTGCCATCCAGTCGGAGGGGGCCGCAGATACGCAGTATTTT.

This chain uses TRBV20-1 with TRBJ2-5; no clear D. The CDR3 has 11 amino acids. The V gene lost 7 bases and the J gene lost 3 bases, with 9 bases spanning the gap. The germline V gene has CDR1 DFQATT and CDR2 SNEGSKA (reference sequence). The CDR3 DNA follows: TGCAGTGGGTGGCAGAAAGAGACCCAGTACTTC. This codes for CSGWQKETQYF.

Ten or more counts support this clonotype. V is TRBV5-1 and J is TRBJ2-1, with 11 bases aligning to TRBD2. V trimming: 0 bases; J trimming: 7 bases; junction bases outside the gene matches: 6. The V gene's germline CDR1 is SGHRS and CDR2 YFSETQ. The CDR3 is 16 amino acids. CDR3 bases: TGCGCCAGCAGCTTGGAGTTAGCGGGGGGGAGGAATGAGCAGTTCTTC. This codes for CASSLELAGGRNEQFF. The full variable domain, in which reference TRBV5-1 and TRBJ2-1 provide the parts outside the CDR3, is KAGVTQTPRYLIKTRGQQVTLSCSPISGHRSVSWYQQTPGQGLQFLFEYFSETQRNKGNFPGRFSGRQFSNSRSEMNVSTLELGDSALYLCASSLELAGGRNEQFFGPGTRLTVL.

This clonotype was picked up a small number of times. The genes are TRBV18 and TRBJ2-1; no definite D call. Between the trimmed V and J ends, which lost 5 bases and 4 bases, there was a span of 15 bases. From germline, CDR1 is KGHSH and CDR2 LQKENI. The CDR3 is 15 residues long. In DNA form, the CDR3 reads TGTGCCAGCTCAGCACTTATGGGTTCGTACAATGAGCAGTTCTTC. Translating it yields CASSALMGSYNEQFF.

In its sample, this clonotype was seen many times. The gene calls are TRBV7-2 and TRBJ2-2; no reliable D call. This CDR3 region has 12 residues. Germline CDR1 SGHTA, CDR2 FQGNSA. Trimming left V 0 bases short and J 7 bases short, with 3 bases between. The CDR3 DNA follows: TGTGCCAGCAGCTTAGCCGTCGGGGAGCTGTTTTTT. Its translation is CASSLAVGELFF.

The chain combines TRBV6-2 or TRBV6-3 with TRBJ2-5, with TRBD2 matching over 7 bases. CDR3 length: 14 residues. With 5 bases clipped from V and 4 bases from J, the junction kept 7 bases outside the gene matches. CDR1 and CDR2 from the germline V gene are MNHEY and SVGEGT. The CDR3 loop is CASSRTRLGETQYF. CDR3 coding DNA: TGTGCCAGCAGTCGGACTAGGCTGGGAGAGACCCAGTACTTC.

The J gene is TRBJ2-7, the V gene TRBV5-6; TRBD1 aligns across 7 bases. Trimming cost V 4 bases and J 2 bases; bases outside gene matches: 6. The CDR3 totals 14 residues. Germline CDR1 reads SGHDT; CDR2 reads YYEEEE. In DNA, the CDR3 is TGTGCCAGCAGCGAAACAGGGGTTACCTACGAGCAGTACTTC. As protein: CASSETGVTYEQYF. The variable domain in full, completed from reference TRBV5-6 and TRBJ2-7, reads DAGVTQSPTHLIKTRGQQVTLRCSPKSGHDTVSWYQQALGQGPQFIFQYYEEEERQRGNFPDRFSGHQFPNYSSELNVNALLLGDSALYLCASSETGVTYEQYFGPGTRLTVT.

This clonotype occurred a few times. V gene TRBV20-1 combines with J gene TRBJ2-3, with 9 bases matching TRBD2. V shed 4 bases, J shed 4 bases, and the junction held 9 bases outside the gene matches. The CDR3 runs to 15 residues. Germline V gene data show CDR1 as DFQATT and CDR2 as SNEGSKA (reference sequence). CDR3 amino acids: CSATDFSGSADTQYF. CDR3 nucleotides: TGCAGTGCTACCGACTTTAGCGGGAGCGCAGATACGCAGTATTTT.

This clonotype appeared a few times. The chain combines TRBV18 with TRBJ1-3; no definite D call. CDR3 length: 14 residues. V lost 2 bases and J lost 3, with 8 bases in between. Germline-derived CDR1 and CDR2 are KGHSH and LQKENI. CDR3 protein: CASSPIGGGNTIYF. In DNA, the CDR3 is TGTGCCAGCTCACCAATCGGCGGTGGAAACACCATATATTTT.

Worth noting for this clonotype: This sequence may be a read error, since a much larger clone differs from it by one base. The chain joins TRBV7-6 to TRBJ2-7; D is perhaps TRBD1 (7 bases). The V and J ends lost 4 bases and 2 bases respectively, with 15 bases between them. CDR3 size: 15 residues. Germline V CDR1 and CDR2: SGHVS, FNYEAQ. The CDR3 here is CASSSGQGGTYEQYF. The DNA for the CDR3 is TGTGCCAGCAGCTCAGGTCAGGGGGGTACCTACGAGCAGTACTTC.